Below, 29 T cell receptor beta chains from the same sample are listed, as sequenced in a study of blood T cell repertoires in COVID-19 (dated by TCRdb to 2020 to 2022). The library was made by the immunoSEQ multiplex PCR assay. The clones in this table, taken by TCRdb from immuneACCESS, are in-frame only. Not every clone is retained; where verified, under half of the shortfall comes from an unresolved V gene, and the cause of the rest is unknown. The table for this sample lists 75,000 or so clones; more than 70% of them were counted only once. 5.8% of the sample is taken by the ten largest. Specimen: peripheral blood. All receptors come from a man aged 60-69 years with active or convalescent COVID-19.

The CDR3 sequence is CASRIYSSYNSPLHF. In DNA, the CDR3 is TGTGCCAGCAGGATATATAGCTCCTATAATTCACCCCTCCACTTT. The chain has TRBV7-2 and TRBJ1-6, with D hard to call. The germline V gene has CDR1 SGHTA and CDR2 FQGNSA. This CDR3 is 15 amino acids long. V lost 6 bases, J lost 0 bases, and 9 bases lay in between. Drawing the rest from reference TRBV7-2 and TRBJ1-6, the complete variable domain is GAGVSQSPSNKVTEKGKDVELRCDPISGHTALYWYRQSLGQGLEFLIYFQGNSAPDKSGLPSDRFSAERTGGSVSTLTIQRTQQEDSAVYLCASRIYSSYNSPLHFGNGTRLTVT.

The CDR3: CASTSGLRTEAFF. The DNA for the CDR3 is TGCGCCAGCACTTCAGGGCTGCGCACTGAAGCTTTCTTT. The chain couples TRBV10-2 to TRBJ1-1; a weak D match, TRBD1 (5 bases). The CDR3 contains 13 residues. The germline V and J ends were trimmed by 7 bases and 4 bases, with 13 bases remaining between them. Per the germline V gene, CDR1 is WSHSY and CDR2 is SAAADI.

V and J are TRBV4-1 and TRBJ2-2; a possible D gene is TRBD1 (5 bases). CDR1 and CDR2 from the germline V gene are MGHRA and YSYEKL. The V end was cut by 1 base, the J end by 7 bases, with 10 bases between. The CDR3 has 14 amino acids. Written as DNA, the CDR3 is TGCGCCAGCAGCCAAGTACAGGTGAACGGGGAGCTGTTTTTT. Protein product: CASSQVQVNGELFF.

V and J are TRBV7-2 and TRBJ1-2; 9 bases map to TRBD1. Germline trimming cut 4 bases from V and 8 bases from J; bases unmatched to any gene: 11. The CDR3 runs 15 residues. Germline lookup yields CDR1 SGHTA and CDR2 FQGNSA. The CDR3 reads CASSSGQGQKKGYTF. The CDR3 nucleotides read TGTGCCAGCAGCTCCGGACAGGGGCAAAAGAAGGGCTACACCTTC.

The genes are TRBV10-3 and TRBJ2-2, with D possibly being TRBD2 (5 bases). The CDR3 length is 14 residues. Per the germline V gene, CDR1 is ENHRY and CDR2 is SYGVKD. Deletions cut 2 bases from V and 5 bases from J, with 9 bases between. CDR3 loop: CAISEGSRTGELFF. The CDR3 DNA follows: TGTGCCATCAGTGAGGGGAGTCGGACCGGGGAGCTGTTTTTT.

The rearrangement links TRBV19 to TRBJ1-1; D perhaps matches TRBD1 (6 bases). This CDR3 region has 13 residues. CDR1 is LNHDA and CDR2 is SQIVND in the germline V gene (reference sequence). V lost 10 bases, J lost 4 bases, and 16 bases lay in between. The CDR3 spells CAITTGSPTEAFF. CDR3 nucleotides: TGTGCCATAACGACAGGCTCCCCCACTGAAGCTTTCTTT.

The gene calls are TRBV7-2 and TRBJ2-7; perhaps TRBD2 as D (6 bases). The CDR3 length is 14 residues. Germline V gene sequence: CDR1 SGHTA, CDR2 FQGNSA. V lost 4 bases and J 0 bases, leaving 10 bases between the germline ends. CDR3 region: CASSWDFHSYEQYF. In DNA form, the CDR3 reads TGTGCCAGCAGCTGGGACTTCCACTCCTACGAGCAGTACTTC.

This chain joins TRBV5-1 and TRBJ2-5, with 11 positions matching TRBD2. Germline V gene sequence: CDR1 SGHRS, CDR2 YFSETQ. Trimming took 1 base from V and 0 from J; bases not matched to a gene: 2. This CDR3 region has 16 residues. CDR3 nucleotides: TGCGCCAGCAGCTTGCGACTAGCGGGGAACCAAGAGACCCAGTACTTC. Translated: CASSLRLAGNQETQYF. Full variable domain (remainder filled in from reference TRBV5-1 and TRBJ2-5): KAGVTQTPRYLIKTRGQQVTLSCSPISGHRSVSWYQQTPGQGLQFLFEYFSETQRNKGNFPGRFSGRQFSNSRSEMNVSTLELGDSALYLCASSLRLAGNQETQYFGPGTRLLVL.

This clone was seen a single time. An end of the junction does not agree with germline; a read error may underlie this. J is TRBJ2-3 and V is TRBV6-5; D is perhaps TRBD2 (6 bases). There are 16 residues in the CDR3. Per germline, CDR1 MNHEY and CDR2 SVGAGI. The CDR3 spells CASSYYRDSQGDTQYF. CDR3 DNA sequence: TGTGCCAGCAGCTACTACCGGGACTCCCAAGGAGATACGCAGTATTTT.

The CDR3 region has the DNA TGTGCCAGCAGTTTATCGCTCGGGAGCACAGATACGCAGTATTTT. Protein product: CASSLSLGSTDTQYF. The chain has TRBV27 and TRBJ2-3; D unresolved. V lost 0 bases to trimming and J lost 0 bases, with 7 bases between them. Germline V gene lookup returns CDR1 MNHEY and CDR2 SMNVEV (reference sequence). This CDR3 has 15 residues.

CDR3 loop: CASSSTGPGLANEKLFF. CDR3 nucleotide sequence: TGTGCCAGCAGCTCCACAGGTCCCGGCTTAGCTAATGAAAAACTGTTTTTT. J is TRBJ1-4 and V is TRBV28, with a weak D call TRBD1 (5 bases). Germline CDR1 and CDR2: MDHEN and SYDVKM. V dropped 6 bases and J dropped 3 bases, with 20 bases sitting between them. The CDR3 is 17 amino acids.

The V call is TRBV15, the J call TRBJ1-4; the match to TRBD1 covers 11 bases. The CDR3 is 19 residues long. Germline assignment: CDR1 LNHNV and CDR2 YYDKDF (reference sequence). V lost 3 bases to trimming and J lost 0 bases; unmatched junction nucleotides: 9. The CDR3 spells CATSSGTLGQGATNEKLFF. The CDR3 nucleotides read TGTGCCACCAGCAGTGGTACATTGGGACAGGGGGCAACTAATGAAAAACTGTTTTTT.

The chain joins TRBV6-6 to TRBJ1-3; D unclear. Germline V lookup: CDR1 MNHNY, CDR2 SVGAGI (reference sequence). Trimming removed 4 bases from V and 0 bases from J, with 10 bases in between. This CDR3 has 15 residues. The CDR3 DNA reads TGTGCCAGCAGTTCCTTGGCCCTCTCTGGAAACACCATATATTTT. Translating gives CASSSLALSGNTIYF.

Here the CDR3 DNA reads TGTGCCAGCAGTAAGTCTGGACAGCGCCAAGAGACCCAGTACTTC. Encoded protein: CASSKSGQRQETQYF. The genes are TRBV6-5 and TRBJ2-5; D might be TRBD1 (6 bases). Trimming took 5 bases from V and 1 from J, leaving 14 bases between them. The CDR3 is made up of 15 amino acids. Germline CDR1 and CDR2: MNHEY and SVGAGI.

V and J are TRBV10-3 and TRBJ1-2; D is undetermined. V lost 4 bases to trimming and J lost 8 bases, with 11 bases between them. The germline CDR1 and CDR2 sequences are ENHRY and SYGVKD. The CDR3 has 12 amino acids. The DNA of the CDR3 is TGTGCCATCAGTGGAAACTATTACGGCTACACCTTC. This codes for CAISGNYYGYTF.

This chain joins TRBV5-6 and TRBJ2-7; a possible D gene is TRBD2 (6 bases). The length of the CDR3 is 16 residues. Germline CDR1 is SGHDT and CDR2 is YYEEEE. With 5 bases removed from V and 7 bases from J, the gap between germline ends came to 25 bases. CDR3 sequence: CASSWGRGAVGWEQYF. The CDR3 DNA is TGTGCCAGCAGTTGGGGCCGCGGGGCAGTCGGTTGGGAGCAGTACTTC.

The CDR3 nucleotides are TGTGCCAGCAGTTCCCCAGGGAGCACAGATACGCAGTATTTT. Its protein is CASSSPGSTDTQYF. The V and J genes are TRBV27 and TRBJ2-3, with a tentative D call TRBD1 (5 bases). Trimming left V 4 bases short and J 0 bases short, with 8 bases between. CDR1 and CDR2 from the germline V gene are MNHEY and SMNVEV (reference sequence). The length of the CDR3 is 14 residues.

The gene calls are TRBV6-6 and TRBJ2-3, with 7 bases lining up with TRBD1. Germline values: CDR1 MNHNY, CDR2 SVGAGI (reference sequence). This CDR3 is 14 amino acids long. Germline trimming cut 5 bases from V and 2 bases from J; bases unmatched to any gene: 4. CDR3 residues: CASSNTGATDTQYF. CDR3 DNA: TGTGCCAGCAGTAATACAGGGGCCACAGATACGCAGTATTTT.

CDR3 bases: TGTGCAAGTCGCCCCCGGGGTAGACTAGCGGGGCCTAATGAGCAGTTCTTC. Translated: CASRPRGRLAGPNEQFF. This chain links TRBV12-2 with TRBJ2-1; the table calls TRBD2, which could not be checked here. TRBV12-2 has pseudogene status. This CDR3 has 17 amino acids.

This chain joins TRBV10-3 and TRBJ2-1, with 9 bases aligning to TRBD2. There are 16 residues in the CDR3. The V gene end was trimmed by 3 bases and the J gene end by 6 bases; junction bases not matched to a gene: 9. The germline gives CDR1 ENHRY, CDR2 SYGVKD. The CDR3 sequence: CAISESVVAGANEQFF. The CDR3 nucleotides read TGTGCCATCAGTGAATCCGTGGTAGCGGGGGCCAATGAGCAGTTCTTC.

This chain connects TRBV19 to TRBJ1-1; weak D call: TRBD1 (6 bases). The length of the CDR3 is 15 residues. V was clipped by 9 bases and J by 1 base, with 18 bases between them. The germline CDR1 and CDR2 sequences are LNHDA and SQIVND (reference sequence). Written as DNA, the CDR3 is TGTGCCAGCCAGTTAGGGGGACGACAGAACACTGAAGCTTTCTTT. Its protein is CASQLGGRQNTEAFF.

The genes are TRBV2 and TRBJ1-5; weak D call: TRBD1 (5 bases). V lost 2 bases and J lost 1, with 9 bases in between. The CDR3 spans 15 residues. Per germline, CDR1 SNHLY and CDR2 FYNNEI. For the CDR3, the DNA is TGTGCCAGCAGTGAACAGGGTTGGAGCAATCAGCCCCAGCATTTT. This sequence encodes CASSEQGWSNQPQHF.

The rearrangement joins TRBV7-2 to TRBJ1-1; 8 positions match TRBD1. The CDR3 consists of 14 residues. With V trimmed by 3 bases and J by 1 base, 1 base remained unmatched. CDR1 and CDR2 (germline): SGHTA, FQGNSA. For the CDR3, the DNA is TGTGCCAGCAGCTTCGGACAGGGGAACACTGAAGCTTTCTTT. Protein sequence: CASSFGQGNTEAFF.

The gene calls are TRBV9 and TRBJ1-2; D is undetermined. The V and J ends lost 0 bases and 8 bases respectively, with 8 bases between them. The CDR3 spans 12 residues. Germline CDR1 and CDR2: SGDLS and YYNGEE. The CDR3 DNA reads TGTGCCAGCAGCGTAGGTCCGGGAGGCTACACCTTC. Encoded protein: CASSVGPGGYTF. The full variable domain, with the rest looked up from reference TRBV9 and TRBJ1-2, is DSGVTQTPKHLITATGQRVTLRCSPRSGDLSVYWYQQSLDQGLQFLIQYYNGEERAKGNILERFSAQQFPDLHSELNLSSLELGDSALYFCASSVGPGGYTFGSGTRLTVV.

The rearrangement links TRBV5-1 to TRBJ2-4; a possible D gene is TRBD1 (6 bases). The CDR3 extends over 16 amino acids. Germline CDR1 is SGHRS and CDR2 is YFSETQ. V was pared by 5 bases and J by 1 base, with 16 bases between. CDR3 sequence reads: CASRGSQGFAKNIQYF. The CDR3 DNA reads as TGCGCCAGCAGGGGCTCACAGGGTTTCGCCAAAAACATTCAGTACTTC.

The chain has TRBV21-1 and TRBJ2-5; the D segment call TRBD1 is taken from the table without a DNA check. TRBV21-1 is marked as a pseudogene. The CDR3 has 16 amino acids. The CDR3 loop is CASSNADRGDQETQYF. The CDR3 coding sequence is TGTGCCAGCAGCAATGCGGACAGGGGTGATCAAGAGACCCAGTACTTC.

The chain joins TRBV7-8 to TRBJ2-7, with 7 bases aligning to TRBD2. With 4 bases clipped from V and 4 bases from J, the junction kept 7 bases outside the gene matches. CDR3 size: 14 residues. Germline V CDR1 and CDR2: SGHVS, FQNEAQ. CDR3 sequence: CASSSQRGTYEQYF. CDR3 coding DNA: TGTGCCAGCAGCTCACAGCGGGGAACTTACGAGCAGTACTTC.

V is TRBV29-1 and J is TRBJ1-6, with 7 bases aligning to TRBD1. V gave up 6 bases and J gave up 3 bases; unmatched junction bases: 8. The CDR3 consists of 15 residues. Germline V CDR1 and CDR2: SQVTM, ANQGSEA. The CDR3 nucleotides read TGCAGCGTAAAACTTACAGGGGACTATAATTCACCCCTCCACTTT. Protein: CSVKLTGDYNSPLHF.

This sequence joins TRBV7-8 and TRBJ2-3, with 9 bases aligning to TRBD2. Germline V gene data show CDR1 as SGHVS and CDR2 as FQNEAQ. This CDR3 contains 16 residues. The V and J ends lost 5 bases and 0 bases, in that order; junction bases with no gene match: 6. The CDR3 coding sequence is TGTGCCAGCAGCCCAGGGCTAGCGGGGAGCACAGATACGCAGTATTTT. This sequence encodes CASSPGLAGSTDTQYF. Combining the CDR3 with reference TRBV7-8 and TRBJ2-3 gives the whole variable domain GAGVSQSPRYKVAKRGQDVALRCDPISGHVSLFWYQQALGQGPEFLTYFQNEAQLDKSGLPSDRFFAERPEGSVSTLKIQRTQQEDSAVYLCASSPGLAGSTDTQYFGPGTRLTVL.